A selection of T cell receptor beta chains follows, all from one sample in a study of blood T cell repertoires in COVID-19. The method was immunoSEQ multiplex PCR; TCRdb's version includes in-frame clones alone and lacks a portion of them. The sample records nearly 95,000 clones, approximately 87% being singletons. Sequenced input: peripheral blood. These receptors were obtained from a human donor with active COVID-19. The donor label of this sample is uncertain. The CDR3 runs from the conserved cysteine through the conserved F or W. Each record gives: D gene, J gene, CDR3 length, V gene, clone size, CDR3 protein, CDR3 DNA. A D gene is named only where the DNA matches it firmly. The listing skips clone size in some rows; elsewhere it reads once, few, many or a size class.

d_call: TRBD2; j_call: TRBJ2-3; cdr3_length: 16; v_call: TRBV4-2; clone_size: -; cdr3_aa: CASSQEPSGDTDTQYF; cdr3_nt: TGTGCCAGCAGCCAAGAACCCAGCGGGGACACAGATACGCAGTATTTT
d_call: TRBD1; j_call: TRBJ2-2; cdr3_length: 15; v_call: TRBV5-1; clone_size: -; cdr3_aa: CASSFGQGIGEELFF; cdr3_nt: TGCGCCAGCAGCTTCGGACAGGGGATAGGAGAGGAGCTGTTTTTT
d_call: TRBD2; j_call: TRBJ2-3; cdr3_length: 16; v_call: TRBV19; clone_size: -; cdr3_aa: CASSISGGRLGDTQYF; cdr3_nt: TGTGCCAGTAGTATTAGCGGGGGGAGGTTAGGAGATACGCAGTATTTT
d_call: TRBD2; j_call: TRBJ2-5; cdr3_length: 16; v_call: TRBV27; clone_size: -; cdr3_aa: CASSLTSGVSGETQYF; cdr3_nt: TGTGCCAGCAGTTTGACTAGCGGGGTTAGTGGAGAGACCCAGTACTTC
d_call: TRBD1; j_call: TRBJ1-1; cdr3_length: 14; v_call: TRBV6-6; clone_size: -; cdr3_aa: CASSWDRGYTEAFF; cdr3_nt: TGTGCCAGCAGTTGGGACAGGGGGTACACTGAAGCTTTCTTT
d_call: -; j_call: TRBJ2-2; cdr3_length: 13; v_call: TRBV2; clone_size: -; cdr3_aa: CASRHYPTGELFF; cdr3_nt: TGTGCCAGCAGACACTATCCCACCGGGGAGCTGTTTTTT
d_call: TRBD2; j_call: TRBJ2-2; cdr3_length: 15; v_call: TRBV14; clone_size: -; cdr3_aa: CASSQQRGNTGELFF; cdr3_nt: TGTGCCAGCAGCCAGCAGCGGGGGAACACCGGGGAGCTGTTTTTT
d_call: -; j_call: TRBJ1-6; cdr3_length: 15; v_call: TRBV5-4; clone_size: few; cdr3_aa: CASSLDPVYNSPLHF; cdr3_nt: TGTGCCAGCAGCTTGGATCCAGTTTATAATTCACCCCTCCACTTT
d_call: -; j_call: TRBJ2-6; cdr3_length: 16; v_call: TRBV5-1; clone_size: -; cdr3_aa: CASSSHGGSGANVLTF; cdr3_nt: TGCGCCAGCAGCAGCCACGGGGGATCTGGGGCCAACGTCCTGACTTTC
d_call: -; j_call: TRBJ2-3; cdr3_length: 16; v_call: TRBV9; clone_size: -; cdr3_aa: CASSPTGTRSTDTQYF; cdr3_nt: TGTGCCAGCAGCCCCACCGGGACTCGTAGCACAGATACGCAGTATTTT
d_call: -; j_call: TRBJ1-3; cdr3_length: 14; v_call: TRBV27; clone_size: few; cdr3_aa: CASSLNSMGNTIYF; cdr3_nt: TGTGCCAGCAGTTTAAACAGCATGGGAAACACCATATATTTT
d_call: TRBD2; j_call: TRBJ2-1; cdr3_length: 16; v_call: TRBV28; clone_size: -; cdr3_aa: CASSSAVGDYFNEQFF; cdr3_nt: TGTGCCAGCAGTTCAGCAGTGGGGGACTACTTTAATGAGCAGTTCTTC
d_call: TRBD1; j_call: TRBJ2-3; cdr3_length: 12; v_call: TRBV28; clone_size: -; cdr3_aa: CASSRQGNTQYF; cdr3_nt: TGTGCCAGCAGTCGACAGGGAAATACGCAGTATTTT
d_call: TRBD2; j_call: TRBJ2-1; cdr3_length: 15; v_call: TRBV9; clone_size: -; cdr3_aa: CASTGTRGGYNEQFF; cdr3_nt: TGTGCCAGCACTGGGACCCGCGGGGGTTACAATGAGCAGTTCTTC
d_call: -; j_call: TRBJ1-2; cdr3_length: 15; v_call: TRBV27; clone_size: -; cdr3_aa: CASSPRGRGAYGYTF; cdr3_nt: TGTGCCAGCAGTCCCCGGGGGAGGGGGGCCTATGGCTACACCTTC
d_call: -; j_call: TRBJ2-1; cdr3_length: 12; v_call: TRBV29-1; clone_size: -; cdr3_aa: CSVEVRYNEQFF; cdr3_nt: TGCAGCGTTGAGGTCCGGTACAATGAGCAGTTCTTC
d_call: -; j_call: TRBJ1-1; cdr3_length: 16; v_call: TRBV21-1; clone_size: -; cdr3_aa: CASSNYPGRVGTEAFF; cdr3_nt: TGTGCCAGCAGCAACTATCCGGGGAGGGTAGGCACTGAAGCTTTCTTT
d_call: -; j_call: TRBJ2-1; cdr3_length: 13; v_call: TRBV5-1; clone_size: -; cdr3_aa: CASSDYLDREQFF; cdr3_nt: TGCGCCAGCAGCGACTATCTAGACCGTGAGCAGTTCTTC
d_call: TRBD1; j_call: TRBJ1-2; cdr3_length: 16; v_call: TRBV7-2; clone_size: once; cdr3_aa: CASSLTNRGLGYGYTF; cdr3_nt: TGTGCCAGCAGCCTCACCAATAGGGGGCTTGGGTATGGCTACACCTTC
d_call: TRBD2; j_call: TRBJ2-2; cdr3_length: 17; v_call: TRBV10-3; clone_size: -; cdr3_aa: CAISESSGGPNTGELFF; cdr3_nt: TGTGCCATCAGTGAGAGTAGCGGGGGCCCCAACACCGGGGAGCTGTTTTTT
d_call: TRBD1; j_call: TRBJ1-1; cdr3_length: 15; v_call: TRBV7-9; clone_size: -; cdr3_aa: CASSLVGQGVPEAFF; cdr3_nt: TGTGCCAGCAGCTTAGTTGGACAGGGGGTTCCTGAAGCTTTCTTT
d_call: -; j_call: TRBJ1-5; cdr3_length: 16; v_call: TRBV21-1; clone_size: -; cdr3_aa: CASSSGTGSNVQPQHF; cdr3_nt: TGTGCCAGCAGCAGCGGGACAGGGTCTAATGTTCAGCCCCAGCATTTT
d_call: TRBD2; j_call: TRBJ2-2; cdr3_length: 15; v_call: TRBV4-1; clone_size: -; cdr3_aa: CASSQDGTSVGELFF; cdr3_nt: TGCGCCAGCAGCCAAGATGGAACTAGCGTCGGGGAGCTGTTTTTT
d_call: TRBD2; j_call: TRBJ2-3; cdr3_length: 17; v_call: TRBV7-2; clone_size: -; cdr3_aa: CASSLGSTSGNTDTQYF; cdr3_nt: TGTGCCAGCAGCTTAGGATCGACTAGCGGCAATACAGATACGCAGTATTTT
d_call: TRBD1; j_call: TRBJ2-1; cdr3_length: 16; v_call: TRBV5-1; clone_size: -; cdr3_aa: CASSFTVGQANNEQFF; cdr3_nt: TGCGCCAGCAGCTTTACCGTCGGACAGGCAAACAATGAGCAGTTCTTC
d_call: -; j_call: TRBJ1-5; cdr3_length: 15; v_call: TRBV5-4; clone_size: -; cdr3_aa: CASSLGVASNQPQHF; cdr3_nt: TGTGCCAGCAGCTTAGGGGTTGCCAGCAATCAGCCCCAGCATTTT
d_call: TRBD1; j_call: TRBJ1-2; cdr3_length: 14; v_call: TRBV2; clone_size: -; cdr3_aa: CASRAGTVNYGYTF; cdr3_nt: TGTGCCAGCAGGGCCGGGACAGTGAACTATGGCTACACCTTC
d_call: TRBD2; j_call: TRBJ2-1; cdr3_length: 15; v_call: TRBV6-2/TRBV6-3; clone_size: -; cdr3_aa: CASSDPGTRINEQFF; cdr3_nt: TGTGCCAGCAGTGACCCCGGGACTAGAATCAATGAGCAGTTCTTC
d_call: TRBD2; j_call: TRBJ2-3; cdr3_length: 17; v_call: TRBV3-1/TRBV3-2; clone_size: once; cdr3_aa: CASSPRRPSGGIDTQYF; cdr3_nt: TGTGCCAGCAGCCCCCGACGCCCTAGCGGGGGCATCGATACGCAGTATTTT
d_call: -; j_call: TRBJ2-7; cdr3_length: 17; v_call: TRBV14; clone_size: -; cdr3_aa: CASSPRPLRQPDHEQYF; cdr3_nt: TGTGCCAGCAGCCCCAGACCTCTCCGACAGCCCGACCACGAGCAGTACTTC
d_call: -; j_call: TRBJ2-1; cdr3_length: 17; v_call: TRBV21-1; clone_size: -; cdr3_aa: CASSTLQTSGGYNEQFF; cdr3_nt: TGTGCCAGCAGCACGCTCCAAACTAGCGGGGGGTACAATGAGCAGTTCTTC
d_call: -; j_call: TRBJ1-3; cdr3_length: 16; v_call: TRBV5-6; clone_size: -; cdr3_aa: CASSPDGITPGNTIYF; cdr3_nt: TGTGCCAGCAGCCCAGATGGCATCACCCCTGGAAACACCATATATTTT
d_call: -; j_call: TRBJ1-6; cdr3_length: 17; v_call: TRBV19; clone_size: -; cdr3_aa: CASTGRAIQDYNSPLHF; cdr3_nt: TGTGCCAGTACGGGTCGGGCGATACAGGACTATAATTCACCCCTCCACTTT
d_call: -; j_call: TRBJ1-5; cdr3_length: 14; v_call: TRBV2; clone_size: -; cdr3_aa: CASTLARVDQPQHF; cdr3_nt: TGTGCCAGCACCCTTGCCAGGGTGGATCAGCCCCAGCATTTT
d_call: TRBD2; j_call: TRBJ2-7; cdr3_length: 14; v_call: TRBV6-5; clone_size: -; cdr3_aa: CASSRTSGGYEQYF; cdr3_nt: TGTGCCAGCAGTCGGACTAGCGGGGGCTACGAGCAGTACTTC
d_call: -; j_call: TRBJ2-2; cdr3_length: 15; v_call: TRBV7-9; clone_size: -; cdr3_aa: CASSLDVANTGELFF; cdr3_nt: TGTGCCAGCAGCTTAGATGTAGCGAACACCGGGGAGCTGTTTTTT
d_call: TRBD1; j_call: TRBJ2-7; cdr3_length: 16; v_call: TRBV27; clone_size: -; cdr3_aa: CASSLTPTGKIDEQYF; cdr3_nt: TGTGCCAGCAGCCTTACACCGACAGGGAAGATCGACGAGCAGTACTTC
d_call: -; j_call: TRBJ2-1; cdr3_length: 16; v_call: TRBV9; clone_size: -; cdr3_aa: CASSVLAGASVNEQFF; cdr3_nt: TGTGCCAGCAGCGTTTTGGCGGGGGCCTCCGTCAATGAGCAGTTCTTC
d_call: -; j_call: TRBJ2-7; cdr3_length: 13; v_call: TRBV7-8; clone_size: -; cdr3_aa: CASSLATGNEQYF; cdr3_nt: TGTGCCAGCAGCTTAGCCACAGGGAACGAGCAGTACTTC
d_call: -; j_call: TRBJ2-1; cdr3_length: 15; v_call: TRBV4-1; clone_size: -; cdr3_aa: CASSQDAGSYNEQFF; cdr3_nt: TGCGCCAGCAGCCAAGATGCGGGCTCCTACAATGAGCAGTTCTTC
d_call: -; j_call: TRBJ2-2; cdr3_length: 13; v_call: TRBV2; clone_size: -; cdr3_aa: CASSYQGPGELFF; cdr3_nt: TGTGCCAGCAGTTACCAGGGTCCCGGGGAGCTGTTTTTT
d_call: TRBD1; j_call: TRBJ2-2; cdr3_length: 15; v_call: TRBV19; clone_size: -; cdr3_aa: CASSTRTGGTGELFF; cdr3_nt: TGTGCCAGTAGTACCCGGACAGGCGGCACCGGGGAGCTGTTTTTT
d_call: -; j_call: TRBJ1-2; cdr3_length: 15; v_call: TRBV28; clone_size: -; cdr3_aa: CASSLGQFVNYGYTF; cdr3_nt: TGTGCCAGCAGTTTAGGGCAATTTGTTAACTATGGCTACACCTTC
d_call: TRBD1; j_call: TRBJ1-1; cdr3_length: 15; v_call: TRBV28; clone_size: -; cdr3_aa: CASSSTGTENTEAFF; cdr3_nt: TGTGCCAGCAGTTCGACAGGGACGGAGAACACTGAAGCTTTCTTT
d_call: TRBD1; j_call: TRBJ1-2; cdr3_length: 15; v_call: TRBV5-5; clone_size: medium-sized; cdr3_aa: CASSLRTGEDYGYTF; cdr3_nt: TGTGCCAGCAGCCTACGGACAGGGGAGGACTATGGCTACACCTTC
d_call: -; j_call: TRBJ1-1; cdr3_length: 14; v_call: TRBV19; clone_size: -; cdr3_aa: CASSITVSNTEAFF; cdr3_nt: TGTGCCAGTAGTATAACAGTGTCGAACACTGAAGCTTTCTTT
d_call: -; j_call: TRBJ1-6; cdr3_length: 15; v_call: TRBV6-5; clone_size: -; cdr3_aa: CASSYSGQANSPLHF; cdr3_nt: TGTGCCAGCAGTTACTCGGGACAAGCAAATTCACCCCTCCACTTT
d_call: -; j_call: TRBJ2-2; cdr3_length: 14; v_call: TRBV4-3; clone_size: -; cdr3_aa: CASSHLRNTGELFF; cdr3_nt: TGCGCCAGCAGTCATCTCAGAAACACCGGGGAGCTGTTTTTT
d_call: TRBD1; j_call: TRBJ1-1; cdr3_length: 14; v_call: TRBV6-6; clone_size: -; cdr3_aa: CASSDRVARAEAFF; cdr3_nt: TGTGCCAGCAGTGACAGGGTTGCCAGGGCTGAAGCTTTCTTT
d_call: -; j_call: TRBJ1-5; cdr3_length: 15; v_call: TRBV27; clone_size: -; cdr3_aa: CASSLVTGLNQPQHF; cdr3_nt: TGTGCCAGCAGTTTAGTTACAGGGCTGAATCAGCCCCAGCATTTT
d_call: TRBD1; j_call: TRBJ1-2; cdr3_length: 14; v_call: TRBV6-5; clone_size: -; cdr3_aa: CASSPAGTVYGYTF; cdr3_nt: TGTGCCAGCAGCCCCGCTGGGACAGTCTATGGCTACACCTTC